The T cell receptor (beta chain) under discussion was sequenced for a study of cytomegalovirus exposure and HLA in healthy donors. Study summary: Just over 80% of roughly 400 genotyped donors fell in the Caucasian-associated ancestry cluster. Study observations and caveats: Accurate prediction of most subjects' HLA-A and HLA-B alleles from TCR beta sequences was reported. In a later analysis, at a false discovery rate of 0.05, some 17,000 TCR beta sequences were associated with HLA alleles.

PCR primers comprised 60 Vbeta and 13 Jbeta primers. Sequencing used immunoSEQ multiplex PCR; TCRdb keeps in-frame clones, though not all of them. The profile shows roughly 160,000 clones, about 76% of them singletons. The donors gave bone marrow, and they were healthy. As regards this clone: Antigen unknown.

Trimming took 3 bases from V and 10 from J; bases not matched to a gene: 10. The germline gives CDR1 SGDLS, CDR2 YYNGEE. The CDR3 spans 15 residues. The specimen was PBMCs. J is TRBJ1-6 and V is TRBV9, with 7 nucleotides matching TRBD1. This sequence originates from a woman aged 18 to 35 in good health and CMV-seropositive. In nucleotides, the CDR3 is TGTGCCAGCAGCGCCCGACAGGGAATCGAGTCACCCCTCCACTTT. It translates to CASSARQGIESPLHF. Full variable domain (outside the CDR3, taken from reference TRBV9 and TRBJ1-6): DSGVTQTPKHLITATGQRVTLRCSPRSGDLSVYWYQQSLDQGLQFLIQYYNGEERAKGNILERFSAQQFPDLHSELNLSSLELGDSALYFCASSARQGIESPLHFGNGTRLTVT.